Shown below are 28 T cell receptor beta chains from a single sample sequenced in a study of beta chain features in type 1 diabetes. Since all of the isolated RNA was reverse transcribed, expressed TCRB transcripts were what got sequenced. Using immunoSEQ multiplex PCR, the repertoire was profiled, and TCRdb retains in-frame clones only, with some absent. The data show 300,000 to 450,000 clones, 8.5% to 10% seen once. Broader study findings: Significant though moderate, a shortening of TCRB CDR3s appeared in all four CD4+ subsets of Type 1 diabetes patients.

Their antigens are not known. The specimen was central memory CD4+ T cells from blood. The receptor source for this set is a man aged 30 to 45 with type 1 diabetes.

The chain couples TRBV7-2 to TRBJ1-3; 7 bases map to TRBD1. V lost 6 bases, J lost 4 bases, and 6 bases stayed unmatched. CDR1 and CDR2 (germline): SGHTA, FQGNSA. The CDR3 covers 14 residues. The CDR3 nucleotides are TGTGCCAGCAGACGACAGGGACTCGGAAACACCATATATTTT. This codes for CASRRQGLGNTIYF.

This chain joins TRBV18 and TRBJ1-1, with D possibly matching TRBD1 (6 bases). Trimming removed 1 base at V and 5 bases at J, with 11 bases between. The CDR3 sequence is 14 residues long. The germline V gene has CDR1 KGHSH and CDR2 LQKENI. CDR3 in DNA: TGTGCCAGCTCACCACAGAAGGGGGGGACTGAAGCTTTCTTT. Translated: CASSPQKGGTEAFF.

This clone came up a few times. CDR3 nucleotide sequence: TGTGCCAGCAGCGGGACACCCTACTACGAGCAGTACTTC. This codes for CASSGTPYYEQYF. V is TRBV6-6 and J is TRBJ2-7; tentative D call: TRBD1 (6 bases). Germline loops: CDR1 MNHNY, CDR2 SVGAGI (reference sequence). CDR3 length equals 13 residues. V lost 6 bases and J 3 bases, leaving 12 bases between the germline ends.

There are many counts of this clone. The chain employs TRBV7-2 and TRBJ2-3; tentatively, D is TRBD1 (6 bases). Germline CDR1 is SGHTA and CDR2 is FQGNSA. CDR3 length: 15 amino acids. The V end was cut by 1 base, the J end by 6 bases, with 14 bases between. In DNA form, the CDR3 reads TGTGCCAGCAGCTTAGGTCAGGACAGAGAGGATACGCAGTATTTT. It is translated as CASSLGQDREDTQYF.

This chain links TRBV28 with TRBJ2-7; D ambiguous. CDR3 length: 12 amino acids. Trimming took 3 bases from V and 3 from J, leaving 6 bases between them. Germline values: CDR1 MDHEN, CDR2 SYDVKM. CDR3 in amino acids: CASSFGVYEQYF. CDR3 sequence (DNA): TGTGCCAGCAGTTTTGGCGTCTACGAGCAGTACTTC.

J is TRBJ2-1 and V is TRBV21-1; the table calls TRBD2, which could not be checked here. TRBV21-1 constitutes a pseudogene. This CDR3 contains 16 residues. The chain's CDR3 is CASSNRPLAGGDEQFF. CDR3 bases: TGTGCCAGCAGCAACCGCCCACTAGCGGGAGGGGATGAGCAGTTCTTC.

This clone was seen repeatedly, ten times or more. The rearrangement uses TRBV2 and TRBJ2-7; tentative D call: TRBD2 (6 bases). V was cut by 6 bases and J by 1 base, with 10 bases left in between. The CDR3 contains 13 residues. Looked up from germline, CDR1 is SNHLY and CDR2 is FYNNEI. For the CDR3, the DNA is TGTGCCAGCAGACTGGCGGGATCCTACGAGCAGTACTTC. It specifies CASRLAGSYEQYF. The full variable domain, completed using reference TRBV2 and TRBJ2-7, is EPEVTQTPSHQVTQMGQEVILRCVPISNHLYFYWYRQILGQKVEFLVSFYNNEISEKSEIFDDQFSVERPDGSNFTLKIRSTKLEDSAMYFCASRLAGSYEQYFGPGTRLTVT.

The rearrangement uses TRBV6-5 and TRBJ2-5; D may be TRBD1 or TRBD2 (5 bases each). From germline, CDR1 is MNHEY and CDR2 SVGAGI. The germline V and J ends were trimmed by 4 bases and 5 bases, with 11 bases remaining between them. This CDR3 is 13 amino acids long. Written as DNA, the CDR3 is TGTGCCAGCAGTTCAGGGACCTCGGAGACCCAGTACTTC. This codes for CASSSGTSETQYF.

The chain uses TRBV11-2 and TRBJ1-4; 9 nucleotides match TRBD1. Germline V CDR1 and CDR2: SGHAT, FQNNGV. CDR3 length: 15 residues. The V segment lost 6 bases and the J segment 7 bases; nucleotides outside the gene matches: 9. The chain's CDR3 is CASSTLGQGGEKLFF. Written as DNA, the CDR3 is TGTGCCAGCAGTACCCTGGGACAGGGCGGTGAAAAACTGTTTTTT.

The genes are TRBV7-9 and TRBJ2-5; 7 positions match TRBD1. The germline V gene encodes CDR1 SEHNR and CDR2 FQNEAQ (reference sequence). This CDR3 contains 15 residues. V lost 2 bases and J lost 5; bases outside the gene matches: 8. The CDR3 loop reads CASSLNQGEGETQYF. In DNA, the CDR3 is TGTGCCAGCAGCTTAAATCAGGGGGAAGGGGAGACCCAGTACTTC.

With regard to this clone: The junction and the germline gene differ at one end; a read error may be behind it. The gene calls are TRBV6-1 and TRBJ2-4; D may be TRBD1 (6 bases). The CDR3 spans 14 residues. Germline assignment: CDR1 MNHNS and CDR2 SASEGT. In DNA form, the CDR3 reads TGCGCCAGCAGGATGCAGGGGTACAAAAACATTCAGTACTTC. As protein: CASRMQGYKNIQYF.

This clone occurred a few times. CDR3: CASSSTLAGGQETQYF. The DNA of the CDR3 is TGCGCCAGCAGCTCCACTTTAGCGGGAGGCCAAGAGACCCAGTACTTC. The gene calls are TRBV5-1 and TRBJ2-5, with 10 nucleotides matching TRBD2. CDR1 and CDR2 (germline): SGHRS, YFSETQ. This CDR3 has 16 amino acids. V lost 3 bases to trimming and J lost 1 base; unmatched junction nucleotides: 6.

The chain is built from TRBV6-5 and TRBJ1-5, with 8 bases aligning to TRBD1. This CDR3 comprises 14 residues. The germline V gene has CDR1 MNHEY and CDR2 SVGAGI. The junction had 4 bases not matched to a gene; V was cut back by 6 bases and J by 3 bases. The chain's CDR3 is CASRETGVNQPQHF. CDR3 coding DNA: TGTGCCAGCAGGGAGACAGGGGTCAATCAGCCCCAGCATTTT.

The chain is built from TRBV19 and TRBJ2-2; a weak D match, TRBD2 (6 bases). V lost 6 bases and J 2 bases, leaving 16 bases between the germline ends. This CDR3 has 16 amino acids. Germline V gives CDR1 LNHDA, CDR2 SQIVND (reference sequence). The CDR3 coding sequence is TGTGCCAGTAGAACCTTACTAGCTTATAACACCGGGGAGCTGTTTTTT. This sequence encodes CASRTLLAYNTGELFF.

This clone was seen many times. This CDR3 is also generated by other DNA sequences in the sample. The chain recombines TRBV28 with TRBJ1-2; 9 bases fit TRBD1. The CDR3 has 14 residues. Trimming at V came to 3 bases and at J to 4 bases, leaving 3 bases not matched to a gene. Germline CDR1 MDHEN, CDR2 SYDVKM. The CDR3 DNA is TGTGCCAGCAGTTTCCGGACAGGGGTCTATGGCTACACCTTC. Encoded protein: CASSFRTGVYGYTF.

This clone has ten or more counts. The V call is TRBV7-2, the J call TRBJ2-7; possibly TRBD2 for D (6 bases). CDR1 and CDR2 from the germline V gene are SGHTA and FQGNSA. This CDR3 contains 15 residues. V dropped 2 bases and J dropped 0 bases, with 11 bases sitting between them. The CDR3 protein is CASSLSGGVSYEQYF. CDR3 DNA: TGTGCCAGCAGCTTATCCGGGGGAGTCTCCTACGAGCAGTACTTC. Full variable domain (remainder filled in from reference TRBV7-2 and TRBJ2-7): GAGVSQSPSNKVTEKGKDVELRCDPISGHTALYWYRQSLGQGLEFLIYFQGNSAPDKSGLPSDRFSAERTGGSVSTLTIQRTQQEDSAVYLCASSLSGGVSYEQYFGPGTRLTVT.

V is TRBV7-7 and J is TRBJ2-5; 8 bases match TRBD1. The germline gives CDR1 SSHAT, CDR2 FNYEAQ (reference sequence). CDR3 size: 13 residues. V lost 3 bases and J lost 5; bases outside the gene matches: 2. In nucleotides, the CDR3 is TGTGCCAGCAGCTTGGACAGGGCGGAGACCCAGTACTTC. As protein: CASSLDRAETQYF.

Of note for this clone: One junction end disagrees with the germline gene, perhaps due to a read error. This chain connects TRBV6-5 to TRBJ2-5, with D possibly matching TRBD2 (7 bases). The CDR3 sequence is 14 residues long. Germline CDR1 and CDR2: MNHEY and SVGAGI. Here the CDR3 DNA reads TGTGCCATCAGTCCGGCGGGGGCCCAAGAGACCCAGTACTTC. Translated, it gives CAISPAGAQETQYF.

The rearrangement uses TRBV5-4 and TRBJ2-5, with 10 nucleotides matching TRBD2. The ends lost 2 bases at V and 5 bases at J; junction bases unmatched: 0. Germline V gives CDR1 SGHNT, CDR2 YYREEE (reference sequence). The CDR3 spans 13 residues. The CDR3 here is CASSLLAGETQYF. CDR3 coding DNA: TGTGCCAGCAGCTTACTAGCGGGGGAGACCCAGTACTTC. Full variable domain (missing parts from reference TRBV5-4 and TRBJ2-5): ETGVTQSPTHLIKTRGQQVTLRCSSQSGHNTVSWYQQALGQGPQFIFQYYREEENGRGNFPPRFSGLQFPNYSSELNVNALELDDSALYLCASSLLAGETQYFGPGTRLLVL.

The rearrangement uses TRBV5-1 and TRBJ2-1; 7 bases map to TRBD2. CDR3 size: 15 residues. Germline V lookup: CDR1 SGHRS, CDR2 YFSETQ. V shed 4 bases and J 5 bases; nucleotides not matched to a gene: 9. The chain's CDR3 is CASSQTALADNEQFF. The CDR3 region has the DNA TGCGCCAGCAGCCAAACCGCTCTAGCGGACAATGAGCAGTTCTTC.

In this sample, this clone turned up a few times. This chain connects TRBV19 to TRBJ2-1, with D tentatively TRBD1 or TRBD2 (6 bases each). This CDR3 is 16 amino acids long. Germline CDR1 and CDR2: LNHDA and SQIVND (reference sequence). V was cut by 2 bases and J by 8 bases, with 19 bases left in between. The CDR3 nucleotides are TGTGCCAGTAGTATAATCGGTTCGACCGGGGGCGATGAGCAGTTCTTC. Protein product: CASSIIGSTGGDEQFF.

The sample holds a few counts of this clone. The rearrangement joins TRBV30 to TRBJ2-1; D uncertain. Germline CDR1 GTSNPN, CDR2 SVGIG (reference sequence). The CDR3 is 13 residues long. With 4 bases removed from V and 4 bases from J, the gap between germline ends came to 11 bases. In DNA, the CDR3 is TGTGCCTGGAATTCTGGCCGATACAATGAGCAGTTCTTC. This sequence encodes CAWNSGRYNEQFF.

This clone was seen a handful of times. The chain couples TRBV5-1 to TRBJ1-4; D remains ambiguous. This CDR3 has 16 amino acids. Germline V gives CDR1 SGHRS, CDR2 YFSETQ. V lost 4 bases and J lost 4, with 17 bases in between. DNA for the CDR3: TGCGCCAGCAGCCTGCAGCCGGGATTGAGTAATGAAAAACTGTTTTTT. Translated, it gives CASSLQPGLSNEKLFF.

This clone was found a few times. This rearrangement joins TRBV10-3 to TRBJ2-5, with a weak D call TRBD1 (5 bases). The CDR3 totals 14 residues. Germline CDR1 ENHRY, CDR2 SYGVKD. With 4 bases removed from V and 3 bases from J, the gap between germline ends came to 12 bases. The CDR3 DNA follows: TGTGCCATCAGTGGACAGTCAGTGAAAGAGACCCAGTACTTC. This codes for CAISGQSVKETQYF.

V and J are TRBV27 and TRBJ2-2, with D possibly TRBD2 on 6 matching bases. The CDR3 contains 14 residues. CDR1 is MNHEY, CDR2 SMNVEV, per germline (reference sequence). V dropped 4 bases and J dropped 7 bases, with 13 bases sitting between them. The CDR3 DNA sequence: TGTGCCAGCAGTTCCGGGGGAATCATCGGGGAGCTGTTTTTT. This encodes CASSSGGIIGELFF.

The J gene is TRBJ1-1, the V gene TRBV28; TRBD1 aligns across 8 bases. The CDR3 runs to 13 residues. The germline gives CDR1 MDHEN, CDR2 SYDVKM. Trimming took 5 bases from V and 4 from J; bases not matched to a gene: 3. This CDR3 reads CASSGTGGTEAFF. CDR3 nucleotide sequence: TGTGCCAGCAGTGGGACAGGAGGCACTGAAGCTTTCTTT. The entire variable domain, with the rest obtained from reference TRBV28 and TRBJ1-1, is as follows: DVKVTQSSRYLVKRTGEKVFLECVQDMDHENMFWYRQDPGLGLRLIYFSYDVKMKEKGDIPEGYSVSREKKERFSLILESASTNQTSMYLCASSGTGGTEAFFGQGTRLTVV.

The rearrangement joins TRBV6-6 to TRBJ1-2; TRBD1 agrees at 7 bases. Looked up from germline, CDR1 is MNHNY and CDR2 is SVGAGI (reference sequence). This CDR3 contains 15 residues. Trimming cost V 6 bases and J 4 bases; bases outside gene matches: 11. The CDR3 is CASSQLGRDSYGYTF. The DNA for the CDR3 is TGTGCCAGCAGCCAACTTGGCAGGGACAGCTATGGCTACACCTTC.

This chain links TRBV7-9 with TRBJ1-2; possibly TRBD1 for D (5 bases). Germline V CDR1 and CDR2: SEHNR, FQNEAQ (reference sequence). The ends were cut back, 2 bases at V and 3 bases at J, with 10 bases in the middle. CDR3 length: 14 amino acids. The CDR3 bases are TGTGCCAGCAGCTTATATGGCAGGGACTATGGCTACACCTTC. Residues: CASSLYGRDYGYTF.